The T cell receptor beta chain described here comes from a study of T cells in narcolepsy. Trimming removed 5 bases from V and 4 bases from J, with 12 bases in between. This CDR3 is built from 13 residues. The germline gives CDR1 MGHRA, CDR2 YSYEKL. On this clone itself: Its specificity is not known.

The method was immunoSEQ multiplex PCR; TCRdb's version includes in-frame clones alone and lacks a portion of them. The profile shows nearly 25,000 clones, roughly 64% of them singletons. Study-wide findings and caveats: Healthy controls reportedly lacked the autoreactive clonotypes serially found in patients' blood.

The genes are TRBV4-1 and TRBJ2-7; TRBD1 might be the D (5 bases). Sample: memory (CD45RA-) CD4+ T cells from blood. The TCR was taken from a human donor in good health. CDR3 in amino acids: CASSFDSQYEQYF. CDR3 sequence (DNA): TGCGCCAGCAGCTTTGACAGCCAGTACGAGCAGTACTTC.